This T cell receptor (beta chain) derives from a study of radiation and T cells in renal cell carcinoma. Treatment meaning: treatment-naive control, cytoreductive nephrectomy. The CDR3 consists of 11 residues. Between the trimmed V and J ends, which lost 3 bases and 5 bases, there was a span of 8 bases. CDR1 and CDR2 from the germline V gene are DFQATT and SNEGSKA (reference sequence). General observations from the study: Tumor samples were small regions of around 1 g.

Details on this clone: What it recognizes is unknown.

Data came from immunoSEQ multiplex PCR; TCRdb stores just in-frame clones and leaves some out. The repertoire includes 15,000 or so clones, more than 55% of them detected once, and approximately 15% sits in the top ten. The TCR was taken from a man aged 55 to 70 with renal cell carcinoma. The sample consisted of tumor tissue, taken from a patient whose treatment was nephrectomy without radiotherapy. The chain joins TRBV20-1 to TRBJ2-7, with a tentative D call TRBD2 (5 bases). The CDR3 DNA sequence: TGCAGTGCTAGCGGGATCGACGAGCAGTACTTC. Its protein product is CSASGIDEQYF.